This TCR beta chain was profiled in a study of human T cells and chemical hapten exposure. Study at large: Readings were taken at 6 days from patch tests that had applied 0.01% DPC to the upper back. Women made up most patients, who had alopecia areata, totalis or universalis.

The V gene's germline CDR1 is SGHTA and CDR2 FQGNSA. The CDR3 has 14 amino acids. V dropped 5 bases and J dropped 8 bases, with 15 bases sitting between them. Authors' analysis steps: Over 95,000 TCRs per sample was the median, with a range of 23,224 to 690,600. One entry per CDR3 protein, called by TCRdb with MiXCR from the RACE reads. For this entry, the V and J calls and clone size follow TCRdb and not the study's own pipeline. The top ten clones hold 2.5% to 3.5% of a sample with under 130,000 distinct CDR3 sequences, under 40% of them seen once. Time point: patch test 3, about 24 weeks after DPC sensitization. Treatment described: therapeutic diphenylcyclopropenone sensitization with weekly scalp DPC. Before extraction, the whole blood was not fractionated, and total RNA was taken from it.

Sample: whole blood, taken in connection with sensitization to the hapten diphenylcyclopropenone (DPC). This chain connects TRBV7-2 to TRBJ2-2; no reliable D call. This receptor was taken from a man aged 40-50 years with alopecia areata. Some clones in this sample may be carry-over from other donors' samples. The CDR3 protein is CASSPVGPLGELFF. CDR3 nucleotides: TGTGCCAGCAGCCCAGTAGGACCTCTAGGGGAGCTGTTTTTT.